Shown below are 17 T cell receptor beta chains from a single sample sequenced in a study of cytomegalovirus exposure and HLA in healthy donors. Vbeta (60) and Jbeta (13) primers were used in the PCR. The protocol was immunoSEQ multiplex PCR, while the TCRdb copy is restricted to in-frame clones and leaves out a portion. The profile covers 120,000 to 150,000 clones, with under 85% appearing a single time and around 7.1% taken by the ten largest. What was sequenced was PBMCs. The origin of the receptors is a woman between 40 and 55 years old in good health and CMV-seropositive.

V gene TRBV7-9 combines with J gene TRBJ2-7; 7 nucleotides match TRBD2. CDR3 size: 14 residues. In germline, CDR1 is SEHNR, CDR2 FQNEAQ (reference sequence). J gave up 0 bases and V 4 bases, and 3 bases lay outside the gene matches. CDR3 residues: CASSYRGDSYEQYF. The CDR3 nucleotides are TGTGCCAGCAGCTACCGGGGGGACTCCTACGAGCAGTACTTC.

This chain uses TRBV6-6 with TRBJ2-5; TRBD2 agrees at 8 bases. The germline V gene has CDR1 MNHNY and CDR2 SVGAGI (reference sequence). Unmatched junction bases numbered 2, after V lost 2 bases and J lost 0 bases. The CDR3 is made up of 15 amino acids. CDR3 nucleotide sequence: TGTGCCAGCAGTTACGGACTAGCTGACCAAGAGACCCAGTACTTC. The encoded protein is CASSYGLADQETQYF.

Only one count was recorded for this clone. V gene TRBV7-2 combines with J gene TRBJ2-2, with 9 bases fitting TRBD2. V lost 6 bases to trimming and J lost 1 base; unmatched junction nucleotides: 12. Germline CDR1 is SGHTA and CDR2 is FQGNSA. The CDR3 has 18 amino acids. The DNA for the CDR3 is TGTGCCAGCAGACATTTTGGGGGCGGGGGGGGGAACACCGGGGAGCTGTTTTTT. This codes for CASRHFGGGGGNTGELFF. The complete variable domain, with remaining parts taken from reference TRBV7-2 and TRBJ2-2, reads GAGVSQSPSNKVTEKGKDVELRCDPISGHTALYWYRQSLGQGLEFLIYFQGNSAPDKSGLPSDRFSAERTGGSVSTLTIQRTQQEDSAVYLCASRHFGGGGGNTGELFFGEGSRLTVL.

This clone was found once. This chain links TRBV6-5 with TRBJ1-3; possibly TRBD1 for D (6 bases). Germline CDR1 and CDR2: MNHEY and SVGAGI. CDR3 length: 15 amino acids. The ends were cut back, 4 bases at V and 2 bases at J, with 12 bases in the middle. CDR3 residues: CASSSTGSPGNTIYF. The CDR3 region has the DNA TGTGCCAGCAGTTCCACAGGGTCCCCTGGAAACACCATATATTTT.

The rearrangement links TRBV5-4 to TRBJ2-3, with D possibly being TRBD1 (7 bases). This CDR3 contains 15 residues. V lost 6 bases to trimming and J lost 0 bases, with 14 bases between them. The germline V gene has CDR1 SGHNT and CDR2 YYREEE (reference sequence). CDR3 in DNA: TGTGCCAGCATGCCCAGGGGGGCTAGCACAGATACGCAGTATTTT. Translating gives CASMPRGASTDTQYF.

About this clone: The junction shows a germline mismatch at one end, possibly a read error. Other DNA sequences in the same sample also yield this CDR3. V usage is TRBV2 and J usage is TRBJ1-6; weak D call: TRBD1 (6 bases). Germline-derived CDR1 and CDR2 are SNHLY and FYNNEI. This CDR3 spans 13 amino acids. CDR3 protein: CASTDRVNSPLHF. As DNA, the CDR3 is TGTGCCTCAACGGACAGAGTTAATTCACCCCTTCACTTT. Combining the CDR3 with reference TRBV2 and TRBJ1-6 gives the whole variable domain EPEVTQTPSHQVTQMGQEVILRCVPISNHLYFYWYRQILGQKVEFLVSFYNNEISEKSEIFDDQFSVERPDGSNFTLKIRSTKLEDSAMYFCASTDRVNSPLHFGNGTRLTVT.

The chain employs TRBV7-2 and TRBJ1-1; no firm D call. Germline CDR1 reads SGHTA; CDR2 reads FQGNSA. V was clipped by 8 bases and J by 2 bases, with 15 bases between them. This CDR3 has 14 residues. The chain's CDR3 is CASGYRGENTEAFF. The CDR3, as DNA: TGTGCCAGCGGTTACCGAGGAGAAAACACTGAAGCTTTCTTT. Full variable domain (outside the CDR3, taken from reference TRBV7-2 and TRBJ1-1): GAGVSQSPSNKVTEKGKDVELRCDPISGHTALYWYRQSLGQGLEFLIYFQGNSAPDKSGLPSDRFSAERTGGSVSTLTIQRTQQEDSAVYLCASGYRGENTEAFFGQGTRLTVV.

The chain couples TRBV5-1 to TRBJ2-1; 11 bases align to TRBD2. Unmatched junction bases numbered 10, after V lost 5 bases and J lost 9 bases. Germline lookup yields CDR1 SGHRS and CDR2 YFSETQ. CDR3 length: 15 amino acids. CDR3: CASSLAGGRLGEQFF. DNA of the CDR3: TGCGCCAGCAGTCTAGCGGGGGGAAGATTGGGTGAGCAGTTCTTC.

This clone was seen more than once but under ten times. The chain has TRBV9 and TRBJ1-2, with unresolved D. Germline V gene data show CDR1 as SGDLS and CDR2 as YYNGEE. There are 13 residues in the CDR3. V was clipped by 1 base and J by 8 bases, with 12 bases between them. The CDR3 DNA follows: TGTGCCAGCAGCGTAAAGGAGCGGGGAGGCTACACCTTC. Translation gives CASSVKERGGYTF.

This chain connects TRBV4-1 to TRBJ1-4; D gene ambiguous. CDR1 and CDR2 from the germline V gene are MGHRA and YSYEKL. The CDR3 runs 16 residues. V lost 0 bases and J lost 4, with 12 bases in between. The CDR3 loop reads CASSQDGGPSNEKLFF. The CDR3 DNA is TGCGCCAGCAGCCAAGATGGAGGCCCGAGTAATGAAAAACTGTTTTTT.

V usage is TRBV18 and J usage is TRBJ1-1; no definite D call. Germline V gene data show CDR1 as KGHSH and CDR2 as LQKENI. This CDR3 has 15 amino acids. The ends were cut back, 0 bases at V and 4 bases at J, with 12 bases in the middle. The CDR3 region has the DNA TGTGCCAGCTCACCACCGGGCGGGGAGGGCACTGAAGCTTTCTTT. Residues: CASSPPGGEGTEAFF.

This clone has only a few counts. At the DNA level, this CDR3 is encoded by other sequences in the same sample as well. The chain recombines TRBV5-1 with TRBJ2-5; 12 bases fit TRBD2. V dropped 4 bases and J dropped 5; count of bases not matched to a gene: 9. The CDR3 is 16 amino acids. Germline loops: CDR1 SGHRS, CDR2 YFSETQ. The CDR3 reads CASSLTSGGPGETQYF. The CDR3 DNA reads as TGCGCCAGCAGCCTTACTAGCGGGGGGCCCGGGGAGACCCAGTACTTC.

The chain combines TRBV4-1 with TRBJ1-1; 7 bases match TRBD1. This CDR3 comprises 15 residues. Trimming took 4 bases from V and 4 from J; bases not matched to a gene: 9. Germline values: CDR1 MGHRA, CDR2 YSYEKL. CDR3 amino acids: CASSRPDRTSTEAFF. CDR3 nucleotides: TGCGCCAGCAGCCGCCCGGACAGGACCTCCACTGAAGCTTTCTTT.

V gene TRBV4-1 combines with J gene TRBJ1-5; D is unclear. Germline-derived CDR1 and CDR2 are MGHRA and YSYEKL. Trimming left V 1 base short and J 9 bases short, with 16 bases between. CDR3 size: 15 residues. In nucleotides, the CDR3 is TGCGCCAGCAGCCAAGTAAAGGCAGGCTCGCGGCCCCAGCATTTT. Protein: CASSQVKAGSRPQHF.

The chain joins TRBV13 to TRBJ1-2, with D tentatively TRBD1 (6 bases). Germline loops: CDR1 PRHDT, CDR2 FYEKMQ (reference sequence). V gave up 3 bases and J gave up 4 bases, with 9 bases separating them. The CDR3 has 13 amino acids. CDR3 bases: TGTGCCAGCAGCTTGGGGGCGGCCTATGGCTACACCTTC. Translating gives CASSLGAAYGYTF.

CDR3 sequence reads: CASSAGQVSGNTIYF. The DNA for the CDR3 is TGTGCCAGCAGCGCCGGACAGGTCTCTGGAAACACCATATATTTT. This chain joins TRBV9 and TRBJ1-3; 7 bases line up with TRBD1. V dropped 3 bases and J dropped 0; count of bases not matched to a gene: 3. This CDR3 is built from 15 residues. Germline CDR1 SGDLS, CDR2 YYNGEE.

The CDR3 DNA is TGTGCCAGCACGGTCGGGGGGTCCTACGAGCAGTACTTC. Its translation is CASTVGGSYEQYF. The chain employs TRBV6-1 and TRBJ2-5; 7 bases line up with TRBD2. The J call may be in error: the DNA end matches TRBJ2-7 better. The CDR3 totals 13 residues. CDR1 and CDR2 (germline): MNHNS, SASEGT.